These T cell receptor beta chains were read from a single sample in a study of monozygotic twins with inflammatory bowel disease. TCRdb reanalyzed the 5' RACE reads and collapses them to one entry per CDR3 protein, without DNA. This table lists more than 300,000 distinct CDR3 sequences. Sequencing was performed on blood. Source of these receptors: a human donor with ulcerative colitis or Crohn's disease, or a healthy co-twin of an affected twin (not recorded which). CDR3s include the opening cysteine and the closing phenylalanine or tryptophan. Fields, in order: J gene, V gene, CDR3 protein.

J: TRBJ2-3
V: TRBV6-1
CDR3: CASFPTGRFTDTQYF

J: TRBJ2-1
V: TRBV20-1
CDR3: CSAREGVSYNEQFF

J: TRBJ2-7
V: TRBV6-1
CDR3: CASRAVVGGVFYEQYF

J: TRBJ2-2
V: TRBV7-2
CDR3: CASSTRQGADTGELFF

J: TRBJ1-2
V: TRBV6-1
CDR3: CASSAANYYGYTF

J: TRBJ2-7
V: TRBV25-1
CDR3: CASSPGTGYGYEQYF

J: TRBJ1-1
V: TRBV20-1
CDR3: CSAYLVERDTEAFF

J: TRBJ2-3
V: TRBV5-1
CDR3: CASSSAILRQHDTQYF

J: TRBJ2-1
V: TRBV7-6
CDR3: CASIGAGANEQFF

J: TRBJ1-3
V: TRBV20-1
CDR3: CSAIKGNTIYF

J: TRBJ1-6
V: TRBV6-1
CDR3: CASSEGTGINSPLHF